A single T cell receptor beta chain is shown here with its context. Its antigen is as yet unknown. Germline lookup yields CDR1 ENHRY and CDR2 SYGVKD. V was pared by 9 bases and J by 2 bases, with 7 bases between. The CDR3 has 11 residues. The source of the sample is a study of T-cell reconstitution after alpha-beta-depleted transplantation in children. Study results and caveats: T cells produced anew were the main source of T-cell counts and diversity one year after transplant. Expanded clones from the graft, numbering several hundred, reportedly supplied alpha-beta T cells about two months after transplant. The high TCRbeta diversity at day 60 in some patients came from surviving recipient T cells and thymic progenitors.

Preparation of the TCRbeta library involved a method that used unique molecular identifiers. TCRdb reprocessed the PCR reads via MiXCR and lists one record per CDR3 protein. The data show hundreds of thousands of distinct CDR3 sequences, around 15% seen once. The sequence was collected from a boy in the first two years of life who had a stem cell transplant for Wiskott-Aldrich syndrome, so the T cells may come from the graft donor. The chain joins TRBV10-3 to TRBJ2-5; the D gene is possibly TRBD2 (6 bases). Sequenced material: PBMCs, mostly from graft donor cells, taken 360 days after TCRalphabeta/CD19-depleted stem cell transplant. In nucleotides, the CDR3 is TGTGCCATAGGGAGGCAAGAGACCCAGTACTTC. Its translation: CAIGRQETQYF.